These T cell receptor beta chains were read from a single sample in a study of early T cells in non-severe SARS-CoV-2 infection. TCRdb re-analysed the 5' RACE reads in MiXCR, keeping a single row per CDR3 protein. Among roughly 80,000 distinct CDR3 sequences, about 11% were seen once, and the ten largest hold 12%. The specimen comprised whole blood, sampled at baseline. These receptors originate from an adult who was a healthcare worker with PCR-confirmed SARS-CoV-2 infection or an uninfected control (not recorded which). Both conserved end residues are part of each CDR3. A D gene is named only where the DNA matches it firmly. Rows give clone size only sometimes, using once, few, many, or a class for an expanded clone.

V	J	size	D	CDR3	DNA
TRBV11-1	TRBJ2-1	NA	NA	CASSSRQVTEQFF	TGTGCCAGCAGCTCTAGACAGGTTACTGAGCAGTTCTTC
TRBV5-1	TRBJ2-3	medium-sized	TRBD2	CASSLRLAGRFYTDTQYF	TGCGCCAGCAGCCTGAGACTAGCGGGAAGGTTTTACACAGATACGCAGTATTTT
TRBV28	TRBJ2-7	many	NA	CASSSEGPEQYF	TGTGCCAGCAGTAGTGAGGGGCCCGAGCAGTACTTC
TRBV3-1	TRBJ2-7	few	NA	CASSQEGDYLNF	TGTGCCAGCAGCCAAGAAGGAGACTACCTAAACTTC
TRBV6-4	TRBJ2-3	many	TRBD2	CASSDSASGDTDTQYF	TGTGCCAGCAGTGACTCGGCTAGCGGGGACACAGATACGCAGTATTTT
TRBV5-1	TRBJ1-2	many	NA	CASSAGLELYGYTF	TGCGCCAGCAGCGCAGGGTTGGAGCTTTATGGCTACACCTTC
TRBV4-3	TRBJ1-4	many	NA	CASSQGGRTNEKLFF	TGCGCCAGCAGCCAAGGGGGAAGAACTAATGAAAAACTGTTTTTT
TRBV12-3/TRBV12-4	TRBJ1-2	NA	NA	CASSTNSYGYTF	TGTGCCAGCAGCACGAACAGCTATGGCTACACCTTC
TRBV6-6	TRBJ2-2	few	NA	CATFREGTELFF	TGTGCCACCTTCCGCGAGGGCACCGAGCTGTTTTTT
TRBV18	TRBJ2-7	NA	NA	CASHAGQSYEQYF	TGTGCCAGCCACGCCGGACAGTCCTACGAGCAGTACTTC
TRBV18	TRBJ2-1	few	TRBD1	CASSGPGQYNEQFF	TGTGCCAGCTCAGGTCCGGGACAGTACAATGAGCAGTTCTTC
TRBV7-9	TRBJ2-7	NA	NA	CASRRDTTLHEQYF	TGTGCCAGCAGGCGGGACACCACACTCCACGAGCAGTACTTC
TRBV12-3/TRBV12-4	TRBJ2-3	many	TRBD2	CASSLSSGVWVDTQYF	TGTGCCAGCAGTTTGTCTAGCGGGGTATGGGTAGATACGCAGTATTTT
TRBV5-1	TRBJ2-7	few	NA	CASSSALNEQYF	TGCGCCAGCAGCTCCGCCTTGAACGAGCAGTACTTC
TRBV12-3/TRBV12-4	TRBJ2-1	NA	TRBD2	CASTRSSGAYNEQFF	TGTGCCAGCACCCGATCTAGCGGGGCCTACAATGAGCAGTTCTTC
TRBV27	TRBJ1-4	many	NA	CASSLSAGFEGKLFF	TGTGCCAGCAGTTTATCGGCCGGCTTCGAAGGAAAACTGTTTTTT
TRBV20-1	TRBJ1-1	few	NA	CSARGASKTEAFF	TGCAGTGCTAGAGGAGCCTCCAAGACTGAAGCTTTCTTT
TRBV9	TRBJ2-3	NA	TRBD2	CASSARGLAGEDTQYF	TGTGCCAGCAGCGCCCGGGGACTAGCGGGGGAAGATACGCAGTATTTT
TRBV5-4	TRBJ1-1	few	NA	CASSQGPNTEAFF	TGTGCCAGCAGCCAGGGACCGAACACTGAAGCTTTCTTT
TRBV6-4	TRBJ2-3	many	TRBD2	CASSPSGGAVDTQYF	TGTGCCAGCAGCCCTAGCGGGGGGGCCGTAGATACGCAGTATTTT
TRBV7-8	TRBJ1-1	few	NA	CASSSGLGVPRGNEAFF	TGTGCCAGCAGCTCGGGCCTGGGGGTCCCTAGAGGTAATGAAGCTTTCTTT
TRBV3-1	TRBJ2-3	NA	NA	CASSQGGVGRTDTQYF	TGTGCCAGCAGCCAAGGAGGGGTAGGCCGCACAGATACGCAGTATTTT
TRBV2	TRBJ2-7	few	TRBD2	CASSLQRGGSYEQYF	TGTGCCAGCAGTCTACAGCGGGGGGGCTCCTACGAGCAGTACTTC
TRBV6-4	TRBJ2-3	few	TRBD2	CASSDKASGGTDTQYF	TGTGCCAGCAGTGACAAGGCTAGCGGGGGCACAGATACGCAGTATTTT
TRBV5-1	TRBJ1-5	NA	NA	CASRRAANQPQHF	TGCGCCAGCAGGAGGGCGGCAAATCAGCCCCAGCATTTT
TRBV20-1	TRBJ2-1	many	TRBD2	CSAQPLAGYRNEQFF	TGCAGTGCACAGCCACTAGCGGGTTACCGCAATGAGCAGTTCTTC
TRBV18	TRBJ2-4	few	NA	CASSPVGYRDPIAKNIQYF	TGTGCCAGCTCACCAGTGGGGTATAGGGACCCTATAGCCAAAAACATTCAGTACTTC
TRBV6-2/TRBV6-3	TRBJ1-5	NA	NA	CASSYKDQPQHF	TGTGCCAGCAGTTACAAGGATCAGCCCCAGCATTTT
TRBV5-1	TRBJ1-3	few	NA	CASSSTRGRDGNTIYF	TGCGCCAGCAGCTCGACCAGGGGTAGGGATGGAAACACCATATATTTT
TRBV7-2	TRBJ1-6	many	NA	CASSPEEGRRSPLHF	TGTGCCAGCAGCCCTGAAGAGGGGAGGCGATCACCCCTCCACTTT
TRBV11-2	TRBJ2-7	few	NA	CASRPGSSYEQYF	TGTGCCAGCCGACCGGGATCTTCCTACGAGCAGTACTTC
TRBV19	TRBJ2-2	few	NA	CASSISRNTGELFF	TGTGCCAGTAGTATTAGTAGAAACACCGGGGAGCTGTTTTTT
TRBV29-1	TRBJ1-1	few	NA	CSAAYTEAFF	TGCAGCGCCGCGTACACTGAAGCTTTCTTT
TRBV6-5	TRBJ1-1	many	TRBD1	CASSLTPDRDPEAFF	TGTGCCAGCAGCCTTACCCCGGACAGGGACCCTGAAGCTTTCTTT
TRBV7-6	TRBJ1-5	NA	NA	CASPTGRQYSNQPQHF	TGTGCCAGTCCGACAGGCAGACAGTATAGCAATCAGCCCCAGCATTTT
TRBV6-1	TRBJ2-7	NA	NA	CASSEGGAYEQYF	TGTGCCAGCAGTGAGGGGGGAGCCTACGAGCAGTACTTC
TRBV29-1	TRBJ1-2	many	NA	CSVESGSYGYTF	TGCAGCGTTGAATCAGGCAGCTATGGCTACACCTTC
TRBV14	TRBJ2-7	NA	NA	CASSQARGGEQYF	TGTGCCAGCAGCCAAGCTCGGGGAGGCGAGCAGTACTTC
TRBV14	TRBJ2-5	many	NA	CASSLYKKGHPRF	TGTGCCAGCAGCCTTTATAAGAAGGGACACCCGCGCTTC
TRBV5-4	TRBJ1-3	few	NA	CASSLEPGVGNTIYF	TGTGCCAGCAGCTTGGAACCAGGGGTCGGAAACACCATATATTTT
TRBV10-3	TRBJ2-3	few	NA	CAISESTLGGANPDTQYF	TGTGCCATCAGTGAGTCGACCCTTGGCGGGGCGAACCCAGATACGCAGTATTTT
TRBV6-5	TRBJ2-5	NA	NA	CASSYSLARGFETQYF	TGTGCCAGCAGTTACTCCCTGGCGCGGGGCTTTGAGACCCAGTACTTC
TRBV5-4	TRBJ2-3	many	TRBD2	CASSRGLAGATDTQYF	TGTGCCAGCAGCAGGGGACTAGCGGGTGCCACAGATACGCAGTATTTT
TRBV7-3	TRBJ2-2	many	TRBD2	CASSSGLAGGYTGELFF	TGTGCCAGCAGCTCGGGACTAGCGGGGGGCTACACCGGGGAGCTGTTTTTT
TRBV19	TRBJ1-5	few	NA	CASTLRSRGSQPQHF	TGTGCCAGTACCCTCCGATCCAGGGGAAGTCAGCCCCAGCATTTT
TRBV20-1	TRBJ1-1	NA	TRBD1	CSASRATGIDTEAFF	TGCAGTGCTAGTCGGGCGACAGGGATTGACACTGAAGCTTTCTTT
TRBV3-1	TRBJ1-2	NA	NA	CASSQYEGQNYGYTF	TGTGCCAGCAGCCAATATGAAGGTCAAAACTATGGCTACACCTTC
TRBV7-3	TRBJ2-5	few	NA	CASSLTGGGGETQYF	TGTGCCAGCAGCTTAACGGGAGGCGGCGGGGAGACCCAGTACTTC
TRBV5-6	TRBJ2-1	NA	NA	CASSLEDTRYRTNEQFF	TGTGCCAGCAGCTTGGAGGACACCAGGTACCGAACCAATGAGCAGTTCTTC
TRBV29-1	TRBJ1-3	few	NA	CSASSGNTIYF	TGCAGCGCTAGCTCTGGAAACACCATATATTTT
TRBV5-8	TRBJ2-1	NA	NA	CVSSLFQLNNEQFF	TGTGTCAGCAGCTTGTTCCAGCTTAACAATGAGCAGTTCTTC
TRBV4-3	TRBJ2-7	many	NA	CASSQSVQEPTYEQYF	TGCGCCAGCAGCCAAAGTGTGCAGGAACCGACCTACGAGCAGTACTTC
TRBV29-1	TRBJ2-1	few	NA	CSVEGASVNEQFF	TGCAGCGTTGAGGGGGCTAGCGTCAATGAGCAGTTCTTC
TRBV5-1	TRBJ1-1	NA	NA	CASSLAGEYTEAFF	TGCGCCAGCAGCTTGGCCGGGGAGTACACTGAAGCTTTCTTT
TRBV10-3	TRBJ2-7	NA	TRBD1	CAIRPSDRGFEQYF	TGTGCCATCAGACCCAGCGACAGGGGGTTCGAGCAGTACTTC
TRBV7-9	TRBJ2-3	few	TRBD2	CASSLASGGATDTQYF	TGTGCCAGCAGCTTAGCTAGCGGGGGGGCCACAGATACGCAGTATTTT
TRBV2	TRBJ2-3	NA	TRBD1	CASSGTAGMVDTQYF	TGTGCCAGCAGCGGGACAGCCGGGATGGTAGATACGCAGTATTTT